This T cell receptor (beta chain) was documented in a study of blood T cell repertoires in COVID-19. Looking at the study overall: Sites across the United States, Italy and Spain contributed samples from acute and convalescent COVID-19. PBMCs, B-cell-depleted T cells, or T cells were the source of the cDNA or gDNA that made up the material.

The assay was immunoSEQ multiplex PCR, and TCRdb's table has in-frame clones only and misses some. The table includes fewer than 200,000 clones, just over 85% detected once. This clone was seen a few times. The junction had 10 bases not matched to a gene; V was cut back by 3 bases and J by 1 base. The CDR3 runs 16 residues. Germline CDR1 is SGHNT and CDR2 is YYREEE (reference sequence). The TCR sequence derives from a man aged 45-65 years with active or convalescent COVID-19. The sample taken for sequencing was peripheral blood. V gene TRBV5-4 combines with J gene TRBJ2-7, with 7 bases aligning to TRBD2. The chain's CDR3 is CASSSQSGALSYEQYF. CDR3 DNA sequence: TGTGCCAGCAGCTCCCAAAGCGGGGCGCTATCCTACGAGCAGTACTTC.